The 20 T cell receptor beta chains in this list originate from one sample, sequenced in a study of T cell clonotyping in hematopoietic cell transplantation. The time point here: recipient sample about 28 days before transplant, after cytoreduction. Using immunoSEQ multiplex PCR, the repertoire was profiled, and TCRdb retains in-frame clones only, with some absent. In the table there are 20,000 to 25,000 clones, 85% to 90% of which are singletons. The source material was peripheral blood mononuclear cells, sampled before stem cell transplant. The receptor set was obtained from a man aged 18-30 years with biphenotypic leukemia. Some clones in this sample may be carry-over from other donors' samples.

The chain joins TRBV9 to TRBJ1-6; D is uncertain. This CDR3 spans 14 amino acids. Per the germline V gene, CDR1 is SGDLS and CDR2 is YYNGEE. V gave up 3 bases and J gave up 10 bases, with 14 bases separating them. CDR3 DNA: TGTGCCAGCAGCGGAGGGCCTAGCGGCTCACCCCTCCACTTT. Amino acids: CASSGGPSGSPLHF.

CDR3: CASSFLSETQYF. For the CDR3, the DNA is TGTGCCAGCAGCTTCTTGTCGGAGACCCAGTACTTC. The chain carries TRBV7-2 and TRBJ2-5, with unresolved D. The CDR3 has 12 residues. Trimming took 3 bases from V and 5 from J, leaving 7 bases between them. CDR1 and CDR2 from the germline V gene are SGHTA and FQGNSA.

The chain links TRBV6-6 to TRBJ2-3; D assignment may be TRBD1 or TRBD2 (5 bases each). Germline V lookup: CDR1 MNHNY, CDR2 SVGAGI (reference sequence). The V end was cut by 5 bases, the J end by 1 base, with 10 bases between. The CDR3 loop spans 14 amino acids. CDR3 sequence (DNA): TGTGCCAGCAGTCACGGGACGGGCACAGATACGCAGTATTTT. Its protein is CASSHGTGTDTQYF.

This clone was seen once. The V gene is TRBV7-2, the J gene TRBJ2-5, with a tentative D call TRBD2 (6 bases). Trimming cost V 5 bases and J 5 bases, with 18 bases left between them. In germline, CDR1 is SGHTA, CDR2 FQGNSA. The CDR3 length is 15 residues. CDR3 amino acids: CASSPLGHRGETQYF. The CDR3 nucleotides read TGTGCCAGCAGCCCTCTAGGACATCGGGGGGAGACCCAGTACTTC.

V and J are TRBV11-3 and TRBJ2-3; tentative D call: TRBD1 (6 bases). Germline V lookup: CDR1 SGHNT, CDR2 YENEEA. Trimming stripped 1 base from V and 2 bases from J, with 13 bases between. The CDR3 extends over 16 amino acids. The CDR3 reads CASSLGTGISTDTQYF. The CDR3 region has the DNA TGTGCCAGCAGCTTAGGAACAGGGATTTCCACAGATACGCAGTATTTT.

This chain joins TRBV2 and TRBJ2-7; 13 bases line up with TRBD2. Trimming removed 7 bases from V and 0 bases from J; junction bases left unmatched: 6. CDR1 and CDR2 from the germline V gene are SNHLY and FYNNEI. This CDR3 comprises 16 residues. The CDR3 loop reads CASTGLAGAFSYEQYF. Written as DNA, the CDR3 is TGTGCCAGCACCGGACTAGCGGGGGCTTTCTCCTACGAGCAGTACTTC.

This clone was observed a single time. The V and J genes are TRBV6-5 and TRBJ1-6, with unresolved D. The CDR3 contains 15 residues. The V end was cut by 0 bases, the J end by 6 bases, with 9 bases between. Germline CDR1 and CDR2: MNHEY and SVGAGI. CDR3 DNA sequence: TGTGCCAGCAGTTACTCGCGGTCAGCTAATTCACCCCTCCACTTT. Translated: CASSYSRSANSPLHF.

This clone turned up a few times. V is TRBV7-2 and J is TRBJ2-1, with D possibly being TRBD2 (6 bases). V lost 6 bases, J lost 3 bases, and 24 bases lay in between. The CDR3 consists of 18 residues. Per germline, CDR1 SGHTA and CDR2 FQGNSA. The DNA of the CDR3 is TGTGCCAGCAGTCACCCTCGCGGGAAGATCGGGGTCTACAATGAGCAGTTCTTC. Translation gives CASSHPRGKIGVYNEQFF.

This clone occurred a few times. The V and J genes are TRBV12-5 and TRBJ2-7, with D unclear. V was clipped by 1 base and J by 8 bases, with 6 bases between them. Germline V gives CDR1 LGHNT, CDR2 FRNRAP. The CDR3 loop spans 11 amino acids. The CDR3 spells CASGLEEKQYF. DNA for the CDR3: TGTGCTAGTGGTTTGGAGGAGAAGCAGTACTTC.

V is TRBV7-9 and J is TRBJ2-2, with TRBD1 matching over 9 bases. The J segment lost 4 bases and the V segment lost 5 bases, leaving 8 bases of the junction unmatched. The CDR3 contains 16 residues. Germline V gives CDR1 SEHNR, CDR2 FQNEAQ (reference sequence). The CDR3 reads CASSHRDRVSTGELFF. CDR3 nucleotide sequence: TGTGCCAGCAGCCACCGGGACAGGGTGAGCACCGGGGAGCTGTTTTTT.

The V gene is TRBV6-5, the J gene TRBJ1-2; unclear D gene. In germline, CDR1 is MNHEY, CDR2 SVGAGI. Trimming pared 0 bases from V and 4 bases from J, leaving 9 bases between. The CDR3 is made up of 14 amino acids. CDR3 region: CASSYSSTAYGYTF. In DNA form, the CDR3 reads TGTGCCAGCAGTTACTCGAGCACAGCCTATGGCTACACCTTC.

CDR3 in amino acids: CASSVGGSNEKLFF. In DNA, the CDR3 is TGTGCCAGCAGCGTAGGAGGAAGTAATGAAAAACTGTTTTTT. The rearrangement uses TRBV9 and TRBJ1-4, with D unresolved. V lost 0 bases to trimming and J lost 4 bases, with 7 bases between them. The CDR3 runs to 14 residues. Germline CDR1 reads SGDLS; CDR2 reads YYNGEE.

The rearrangement joins TRBV7-9 to TRBJ2-7; D gene ambiguous. Per germline, CDR1 SEHNR and CDR2 FQNEAQ (reference sequence). CDR3 length: 15 residues. V lost 3 bases, J lost 0 bases, and 12 bases lay in between. DNA for the CDR3: TGTGCCAGCAGCTTCTCCATCAGACTCTCCTACGAGCAGTACTTC. It specifies CASSFSIRLSYEQYF. The full variable domain, its missing parts supplied by reference TRBV7-9 and TRBJ2-7, is DTGVSQNPRHKITKRGQNVTFRCDPISEHNRLYWYRQTLGQGPEFLTYFQNEAQLEKSRLLSDRFSAERPKGSFSTLEIQRTEQGDSAMYLCASSFSIRLSYEQYFGPGTRLTVT.

This clone was found a few times. The chain uses TRBV19 and TRBJ1-4; D not certain. This CDR3 is 14 amino acids long. Germline CDR1 LNHDA, CDR2 SQIVND (reference sequence). Trimming left V 7 bases short and J 6 bases short, with 15 bases between. CDR3 sequence (DNA): TGTGCCAGTAACCATGTGGACCGCCATGAAAAACTGTTTTTT. Protein product: CASNHVDRHEKLFF.

The chain combines TRBV6-4 with TRBJ1-6; D not certain. CDR1 is MRHNA, CDR2 SNTAGT, per germline. There are 13 residues in the CDR3. The ends were cut back, 4 bases at V and 7 bases at J, with 8 bases in the middle. CDR3 sequence (DNA): TGTGCCAGCAGTGGCGGGGAGAATTCACCCCTCCACTTT. Residues: CASSGGENSPLHF.

The V gene is TRBV29-1, the J gene TRBJ1-2, with D possibly matching TRBD1 (5 bases). This CDR3 comprises 16 residues. Germline values: CDR1 SQVTM, CDR2 ANQGSEA. V lost 0 bases and J lost 4, with 18 bases in between. The CDR3 bases are TGCAGCGTTGAAGACATTGGGACGAGAAGGGTCTATGGCTACACCTTC. Amino acid sequence: CSVEDIGTRRVYGYTF.

The chain joins TRBV11-2 to TRBJ2-1, with 8 bases fitting TRBD2. CDR1 and CDR2 from the germline V gene are SGHAT and FQNNGV. CDR3 length equals 14 residues. The trim removed 3 bases at V and 5 bases at J, leaving 3 bases unmatched. CDR3 region: CASSLGLGDNEQFF. The CDR3 DNA is TGTGCCAGCAGCTTGGGACTAGGGGACAATGAGCAGTTCTTC.

There are a few counts of this clone. The chain carries TRBV10-2 and TRBJ1-4; D uncertain. Germline V gene lookup returns CDR1 WSHSY and CDR2 SAAADI. There are 14 residues in the CDR3. V was trimmed by 3 bases and J by 6 bases, leaving 11 bases between them. The CDR3 region has the DNA TGCGCCAGCAGTGACTTCACAAGGGATGAAAAACTGTTTTTT. This sequence encodes CASSDFTRDEKLFF.

Sample share makes this clone medium-sized. The chain is built from TRBV2 and TRBJ2-2; D may be TRBD2 (6 bases). The CDR3 has 14 residues. V was pared by 6 bases and J by 3 bases, with 11 bases between. Germline V CDR1 and CDR2: SNHLY, FYNNEI. In DNA, the CDR3 is TGTGCCAGCAGCGACGGGACTTACACCGGGGAGCTGTTTTTT. It is translated as CASSDGTYTGELFF.

This chain joins TRBV6-4 and TRBJ2-7, with D perhaps TRBD1 (5 bases). Trimming took 3 bases from V and 2 from J, leaving 14 bases between them. CDR1 and CDR2 (germline): MRHNA, SNTAGT. This CDR3 spans 15 amino acids. The CDR3 here is CASSEGSGPAYEQYF. The CDR3, as DNA: TGTGCCAGCAGTGAAGGGTCAGGGCCTGCCTACGAGCAGTACTTC.